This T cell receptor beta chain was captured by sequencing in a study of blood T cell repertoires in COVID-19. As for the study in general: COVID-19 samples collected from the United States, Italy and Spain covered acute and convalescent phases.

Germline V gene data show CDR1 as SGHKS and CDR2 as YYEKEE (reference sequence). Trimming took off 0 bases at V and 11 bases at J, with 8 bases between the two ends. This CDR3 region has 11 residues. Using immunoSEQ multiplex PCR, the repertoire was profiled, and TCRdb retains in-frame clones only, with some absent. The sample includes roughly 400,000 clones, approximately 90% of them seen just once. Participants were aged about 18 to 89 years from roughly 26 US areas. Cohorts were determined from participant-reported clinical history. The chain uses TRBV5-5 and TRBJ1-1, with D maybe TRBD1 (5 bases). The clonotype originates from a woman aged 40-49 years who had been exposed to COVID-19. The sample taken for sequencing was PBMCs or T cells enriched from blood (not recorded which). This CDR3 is CASSLARGAFF. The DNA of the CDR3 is TGTGCCAGCAGCTTGGCCCGGGGGGCTTTCTTT. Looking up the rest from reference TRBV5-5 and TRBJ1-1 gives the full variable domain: DAGVTQSPTHLIKTRGQQVTLRCSPISGHKSVSWYQQVLGQGPQFIFQYYEKEERGRGNFPDRFSARQFPNYSSELNVNALLLGDSALYLCASSLARGAFFGQGTRLTVV.